This T cell receptor beta chain derives from a study of TIL therapy for anti-PD-1-resistant metastatic lung cancer. The V and J ends lost 1 base and 6 bases respectively, with 7 bases between them. This CDR3 is 13 amino acids long. Germline assignment: CDR1 MGHRA and CDR2 YSYEKL. This was the immunoSEQ v3 assay. Libraries were prepared by immunoSEQ multiplex PCR; TCRdb keeps only in-frame clonotypes and omits some of them. The top ten hold roughly an eighth of the sample, which has several thousand clones, over 60% seen once. The time point: pre-treatment sample, taken before nivolumab and TIL therapy. Tumor tissue came from excised metastases, mostly pleural nodules or supraclavicular lymph nodes.

The chain is built from TRBV4-1 and TRBJ2-1; D gene ambiguous. The material sequenced was tumor tissue, taken at baseline. The sequence was obtained from a person between 25 and 80 years old with non-small cell lung cancer. This CDR3 is CASSQAPLNEQFF. The CDR3 nucleotides read TGCGCCAGCAGCCAAGCCCCTCTCAATGAGCAGTTCTTC.